This T cell receptor beta chain was observed in a study of control samples from healthy donors and cancer patients. CDR1 is KGHDR, CDR2 SFDVKD, per germline. Trimming stripped 5 bases from V and 6 bases from J, with 14 bases between. The CDR3 has 14 residues. Clones were sequenced by immunoSEQ multiplex PCR, and TCRdb holds only the in-frame ones, with some missing. This sample yields more than 85,000 clones, of which roughly 89% are seen a single time; about 16% belongs to the top ten. The sample taken for sequencing was blood. The chain joins TRBV24-1 to TRBJ2-3; perhaps TRBD2 as D (5 bases). This TCR was recovered from a woman in her 50s in good health. The CDR3 loop reads CATSVPGLRDTQYF. CDR3 in DNA: TGTGCCACCAGTGTGCCCGGACTCCGTGATACGCAGTATTTT.